This T cell receptor (beta chain) was observed in a study of blood T cells in healthy people across ages. Drawn from each donor were roughly 10 milliliters of peripheral blood. Combining a sample-barcoded 5' primer with a J-beta primer mix, a second PCR ran for roughly 7 to 12 cycles. TCRdb re-derived calls from the 5' RACE reads in MiXCR, one entry per CDR3 protein. Of a few hundred thousand distinct CDR3 sequences in the sample, roughly 27% were seen once. Study conclusions and caveats: Diversity figures based on one million T cells were deemed too low.

Looked up from germline, CDR1 is MGHRA and CDR2 is YSYEKL. This CDR3 is 17 amino acids long. Trimming cost V 0 bases and J 0 bases, with 14 bases left between them. A word on this clonotype: What it binds is not known.

Sequencing was carried out using blood. This sequence originates from a woman in her 70s in good health. The rearrangement joins TRBV4-1 to TRBJ1-1, with a tentative D call TRBD1 (5 bases). The CDR3 region has the DNA TGCGCCAGCAGCCAAGAAGTTAAGGGACCGATGAACACTGAAGCTTTCTTT. It is translated as CASSQEVKGPMNTEAFF.